What follows are 11 T cell receptor beta chains derived from one specimen sequenced in a study of OX40 agonist ivuxolimab in advanced cancers. This table comes from immunoSEQ multiplex PCR, and its TCRdb copy is limited to in-frame clones, with some not included. This sample yields 100,000 or so clones, of which approximately 90% are seen a single time; 0.31% belongs to the top ten. The source was CD4+ or CD8+ T cells sorted from blood, collected in a trial of the OX40 agonist ivuxolimab. The receptors stem from an adult with an advanced solid tumor such as melanoma, head and neck, liver or kidney cancer.

This rearrangement joins TRBV7-9 to TRBJ2-7, with D tentatively TRBD1 (6 bases). CDR1 and CDR2 (germline): SEHNR, FQNEAQ (reference sequence). V lost 1 base and J lost 6, with 7 bases in between. The CDR3 is 12 amino acids. Here the CDR3 DNA reads TGTGCCAGCAGCTTAGGGGGGCGCGAGCAGTACTTC. Translating it yields CASSLGGREQYF.

This chain joins TRBV18 and TRBJ1-1, with 9 bases identical to TRBD1. The V segment lost 5 bases and the J segment 6 bases; nucleotides outside the gene matches: 7. CDR1 and CDR2 (germline): KGHSH, LQKENI. The CDR3 is 14 residues long. Here the CDR3 DNA reads TGTGCCAGCTCATCCTACAGGGGGCCGGCTGAAGCTTTCTTT. Amino acids: CASSSYRGPAEAFF.

J is TRBJ1-1 and V is TRBV2, with D possibly matching TRBD1 (5 bases). CDR1 is SNHLY and CDR2 is FYNNEI in the germline V gene. The CDR3 covers 13 residues. Trimming pared 9 bases from V and 4 bases from J, leaving 15 bases between. The CDR3, as DNA: TGTGCCAGTCAGACGGGGGTCGGCACTGAAGCTTTCTTT. Amino acid sequence: CASQTGVGTEAFF.

CDR3 bases: TGTGCCAGCTCGAGGGAGGGCATGAACACTGAAGCTTTCTTT. Protein sequence: CASSREGMNTEAFF. The J gene is TRBJ1-1, the V gene TRBV18; D call uncertain. Germline CDR1 reads KGHSH; CDR2 reads LQKENI. Trimming pared 6 bases from V and 0 bases from J, leaving 11 bases between. The CDR3 covers 14 residues.

The genes are TRBV7-2 and TRBJ2-3; the D gene could be TRBD1 or TRBD2 (5 bases each). There are 15 residues in the CDR3. Germline-derived CDR1 and CDR2 are SGHTA and FQGNSA. V lost 0 bases and J 2 bases, leaving 9 bases between the germline ends. The CDR3 bases are TGTGCCAGCAGCTTAGCGCCCGGGACCACAGATACGCAGTATTTT. Translation: CASSLAPGTTDTQYF. Variable domain in full (rest from reference TRBV7-2 and TRBJ2-3): GAGVSQSPSNKVTEKGKDVELRCDPISGHTALYWYRQSLGQGLEFLIYFQGNSAPDKSGLPSDRFSAERTGGSVSTLTIQRTQQEDSAVYLCASSLAPGTTDTQYFGPGTRLTVL.

The rearrangement uses TRBV5-4 and TRBJ2-3, with 7 positions matching TRBD2. V lost 0 bases to trimming and J lost 2 bases; unmatched junction nucleotides: 6. The CDR3 consists of 16 residues. Germline lookup yields CDR1 SGHNT and CDR2 YYREEE (reference sequence). CDR3 in amino acids: CASSLGLADPTDTQYF. The CDR3 nucleotides read TGTGCCAGCAGCTTGGGACTAGCCGACCCCACAGATACGCAGTATTTT. Complete variable domain (other parts from reference TRBV5-4 and TRBJ2-3): ETGVTQSPTHLIKTRGQQVTLRCSSQSGHNTVSWYQQALGQGPQFIFQYYREEENGRGNFPPRFSGLQFPNYSSELNVNALELDDSALYLCASSLGLADPTDTQYFGPGTRLTVL.

The CDR3 reads CASGFSGNTIYF. In nucleotides, the CDR3 is TGTGCCAGCGGATTCTCTGGAAACACCATATATTTT. This chain connects TRBV28 to TRBJ1-3; D gene ambiguous. V was trimmed by 8 bases and J by 0 bases, leaving 5 bases between them. CDR1 MDHEN and CDR2 SYDVKM come from the germline V gene. The CDR3 is made up of 12 amino acids.

This chain uses TRBV5-4 with TRBJ2-7; 7 bases are a match to TRBD1. CDR1 SGHNT and CDR2 YYREEE come from the germline V gene (reference sequence). V lost 1 base and J lost 3; bases outside the gene matches: 4. The CDR3 covers 14 residues. Here the CDR3 reads CASSLPGQSYEQYF. In DNA, the CDR3 is TGTGCCAGCAGCTTGCCGGGACAGAGCTACGAGCAGTACTTC.

The V and J genes are TRBV5-1 and TRBJ2-1; 10 nucleotides align to TRBD2. J was trimmed by 2 bases and V by 1 base; bases with no gene match: 9. The CDR3 covers 18 residues. Germline V gives CDR1 SGHRS, CDR2 YFSETQ. The CDR3 region has the DNA TGCGCCAGCAGCTTGTTCAGTCTAGCGGGAGTCCCCTACAATGAGCAGTTCTTC. Its protein is CASSLFSLAGVPYNEQFF.

This rearrangement joins TRBV7-8 to TRBJ2-1; TRBD2 is a possible D gene (6 bases). The length of the CDR3 is 13 residues. Germline loops: CDR1 SGHVS, CDR2 FQNEAQ. The V end was cut by 7 bases, the J end by 9 bases, with 16 bases between. The CDR3 region is CASNSYGGGEQFF. The CDR3 nucleotides read TGTGCCAGCAACTCCTACGGGGGTGGTGAGCAGTTCTTC.

The chain is built from TRBV5-4 and TRBJ1-3; D might be TRBD1 (6 bases). CDR1 is SGHNT, CDR2 YYREEE, per germline (reference sequence). This CDR3 is 14 amino acids long. The V end was cut by 3 bases, the J end by 6 bases, with 13 bases between. For the CDR3, the DNA is TGTGCCAGCAGCTCAAAGGACAGAGTAAACACCATATATTTT. Protein product: CASSSKDRVNTIYF.